A selection of T cell receptor beta chains follows, all from one sample in a study of molecular identifiers for immune sequencing clone quantification. TCRdb re-analysed the PCR reads in MiXCR, keeping a single row per CDR3 protein. This table has tens of thousands of distinct CDR3 sequences, roughly 19% appearing once. Material: naive CD8+ T cells from blood, with Jurkat cell RNA spiked in. The receptor source for this set is a human donor in good health. Some libraries in this study had Jurkat cell RNA spiked in. Each CDR3 is given without its conserved first and last residue. The order of the fields is clone size, V gene, CDR3 protein. The size field is filled for only some rows; it gives once, few, many or a size class.

>-|TRBV6-2/TRBV6-3
ASFLDGENTEAF
>many|TRBV2
ALSGSSYNEQF
>many|TRBV7-9
ASSSPTGGMDEQY
>many|TRBV15
ATSRETGMNTEAF
>many|TRBV6-5
ASTTIGVTEAF
>many|TRBV7-8
ASSPPADPLSYGYT
>once|TRBV19
ASSLTSQFYEQY
>many|TRBV5-6
ASTAGGGSTEAF
>many|TRBV7-9
ASSLFTSGVGDEQY
>many|TRBV28
ASSSDGGPGNTIY
>many|TRBV6-2/TRBV6-3
ASRLAGGTYNEQF
>many|TRBV29-1
SVEGSNQPQH
>many|TRBV6-5
ASSYSRNTEAF
>many|TRBV13
ASSFGSPGTQY
>many|TRBV29-1
SVSGSGGELF
>many|TRBV2
ASSERGLNQPQH
>few|TRBV18
ASSPEFSGSYNEQF
>many|TRBV7-9
ASSQAGEADEKLF
>many|TRBV7-9
ASSLVQGSTDTQY
>-|TRBV6-5
ASSVRGTEAF
>many|TRBV3-1
ASSAGGDTEAF
>-|TRBV7-2
ASSPTTRARGDTQY
>many|TRBV4-3
ASSQDQAFQPQH
>-|TRBV5-1
ASSLGQGARYEQY
>many|TRBV7-2
ASSSRLAASTDTQY
>many|TRBV29-1
SVQGPFGNTIY
>many|TRBV28
ASNQIGAPDTQY
>many|TRBV11-3
ASSSRDTGNPYEQY
>many|TRBV12-3/TRBV12-4
ASSGSGNETQY
>many|TRBV20-1
SAKDRGYGYT
>-|TRBV7-3
ASSCTEH
>many|TRBV6-6
ASSPVVWAVNTEAF
>many|TRBV3-1
ASSQTGSSYNSPLH
>-|TRBV19
ASSSQNEQF
>many|TRBV19
ASRNIGLDTEAF
>many|TRBV7-2
ASSLKVLGFEQY
>many|TRBV29-1
SVVDEKLF
>many|TRBV5-6
ASSDKDRAFFLYNEQF
>many|TRBV7-2
ASSPEIYQPQH
>many|TRBV9
ASSVAADTQY
>few|TRBV27
ATSITGFSNDEQF
>few|TRBV10-2
ASSAALWTGGAAGELF
>many|TRBV12-3/TRBV12-4
ASTELEDTQY
>many|TRBV4-1
ASSQTMGQSNTEAF
>many|TRBV25-1
ASSEYNYGYT
>many|TRBV5-1
ASSTDTDTQY
>many|TRBV28
ASSSFGLAEGNQETQY
>many|TRBV5-4
ASSNGLAYNEQF
>many|TRBV9
ASTRGNGYT
>-|TRBV12-3/TRBV12-4
ASRRDGPNEQF
>many|TRBV5-1
ASRAGTRTYNEQF